This TCR beta chain was documented in a study of T cells after yellow fever vaccination (dated by TCRdb to about 2019). Some background on the complete study: The SMART-Seq v4 Ultra Low Input RNA kit was used to prepare libraries from fractions with low cell numbers. Bulk TCR alpha and beta repertoires were sequenced longitudinally to track T-cell clones before and after primary and booster YFV17D yellow fever vaccination. Two healthy male donors, one aged 18 to 29 and one aged 30 to 40 years, made up the cohort. Blood was collected at multiple timepoints before and after primary and secondary immunization, and bulk PBMC replicates and cell subsets were isolated. Results the study describes overall, beyond this receptor: A small share of clonotypes occurred in both CD4 and CD8 compartments, likely arising from convergent recombination. FACS-sorted repertoires could contain abundant contaminating clonotypes from the bulk population, so computational filtering was required. After the booster, most clones that had expanded after primary vaccination were detected again (nearly 98% of CD4 and around nine tenths of CD8), suggesting broad maintenance of memory. Compared with the primary T-cell response, the secondary T-cell response was faster but weaker, reaching its peak on day 5 rather than on day 15. Because only a couple of donors were included in the study, the extent to which the findings can be generalized is limited.

Synthesis of TCR cDNA relied on 5'RACE template switching, a step that introduced a universal primer site along with unique molecular identifiers. cDNA synthesis was primed from both the TCR alpha and TCR beta constant segments. Two PCR steps were used to amplify libraries, with sample barcodes and sequencing adapters being added in the second step. Sequencing of the libraries was done on either Illumina HiSeq 2500 (2x100 bp) or NovaSeq (2x150 bp). The authors' analysis ran thus. MIGEC was used to demultiplex reads and collapse the reads into UMI consensus sequences, and MiXCR was used for V(D)J alignment. Using edgeR on replicate PBMC samples, clonotypes were called vaccine-responding if FDR was below 0.01 and the log2 fold change was above 5 up to day 15. Bulk clonotypes were assigned CD4 or CD8 identity according to which sequenced CD4 or CD8 repertoire held them at higher abundance. TCRdb took the public reads, trimmed them with fastp at Q25, ran MiXCR for clone calling and kept in-frame beta chains. Rows merge per CDR3 protein into single entries with the most common DNA and genes. Clone size and V and J calls follow TCRdb, not the original study. The sample table shows nearly 350,000 distinct CDR3 sequences, and around 8.1% are seen once. The top ten constitute 15% to 20% of the sample.

According to the study, the label for this sample's treatment or condition signals: live attenuated yellow fever vaccine strain. At each blood-draw timepoint, two biological replicates of bulk PBMCs were obtained. A standard Ficoll-Paque protocol was used to isolate PBMCs from peripheral blood. TriZol was used to extract RNA from bulk PBMCs, from CD4 and CD8 fractions, and from dextramer-positive and dextramer-negative fractions. The CDR3 covers 13 residues, taking in both the cysteine and the phenylalanine. Left in the record is the CDR3 DNA by itself, 39 bases read in frame from the first base. The V and J ends are trimmed by 8 bases and 8 bases, leaving 18 bases between them. This clonotype came up a few times. This receptor's antigen is unknown. Per-nucleotide qualities are absent, and no much larger clonotype sits a single base away.

This clonotype was sampled from a man aged 18 to 30 who received the YFV17D yellow fever vaccine. Recombination joined TRBV12-3 or TRBV12-4 with TRBJ2-5, with the D gene too uncertain to name. The material was PBMCs, obtained more than 35 days after the first yellow fever vaccination. The CDR3 protein sequence reads: CASGFGSLGTQYF. The DNA sequence is as follows: TGTGCCAGCGGCTTCGGGTCATTGGGAACCCAGTACTTC.